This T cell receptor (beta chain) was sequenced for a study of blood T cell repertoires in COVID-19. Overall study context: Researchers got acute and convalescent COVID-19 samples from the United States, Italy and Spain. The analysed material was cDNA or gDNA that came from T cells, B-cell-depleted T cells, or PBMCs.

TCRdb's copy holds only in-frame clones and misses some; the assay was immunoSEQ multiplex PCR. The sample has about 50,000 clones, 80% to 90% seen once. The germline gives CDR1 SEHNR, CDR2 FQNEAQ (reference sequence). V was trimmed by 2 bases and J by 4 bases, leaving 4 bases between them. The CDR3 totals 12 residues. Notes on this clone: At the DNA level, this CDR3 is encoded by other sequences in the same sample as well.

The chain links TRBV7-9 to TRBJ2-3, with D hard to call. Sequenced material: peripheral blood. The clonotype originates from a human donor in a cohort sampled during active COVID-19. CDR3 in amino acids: CASSLSSDTQYF. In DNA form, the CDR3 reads TGTGCCAGCAGCTTAAGCTCAGATACGCAGTATTTT.